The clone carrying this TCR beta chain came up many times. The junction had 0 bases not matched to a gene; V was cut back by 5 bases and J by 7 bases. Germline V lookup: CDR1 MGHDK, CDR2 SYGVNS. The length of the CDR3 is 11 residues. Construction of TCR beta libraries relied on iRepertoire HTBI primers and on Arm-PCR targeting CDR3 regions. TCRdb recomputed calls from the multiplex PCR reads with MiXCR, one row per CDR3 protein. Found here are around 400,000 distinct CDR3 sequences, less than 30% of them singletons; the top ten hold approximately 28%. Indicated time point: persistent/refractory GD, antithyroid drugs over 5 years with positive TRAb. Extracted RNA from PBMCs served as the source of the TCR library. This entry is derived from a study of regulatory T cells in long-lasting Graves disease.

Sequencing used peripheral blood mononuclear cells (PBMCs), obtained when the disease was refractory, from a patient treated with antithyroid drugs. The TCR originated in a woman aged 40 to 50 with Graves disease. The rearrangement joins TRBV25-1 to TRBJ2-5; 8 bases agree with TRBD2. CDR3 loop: CASSRGGTQYF. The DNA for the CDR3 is TGTGCCAGCAGTCGGGGGGGGACCCAGTACTTC. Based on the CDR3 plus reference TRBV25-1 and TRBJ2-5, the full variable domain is EADIYQTPRYLVIGTGKKITLECSQTMGHDKMYWYQQDPGMELHLIHYSYGVNSTEKGDLSSESTVSRIRTEHFPLTLESARPSHTSQYLCASSRGGTQYFGPGTRLLVL.